This entry lists 29 T cell receptor beta chains sequenced from one sample in a study of tumor and adjacent non-tumor tissue in lung cancer (dated by TCRdb to 2017 to 2018). RNA was extracted from bulk unsorted tissue and checked for quality with a NanoDrop ND-1000 and an Agilent 2100. For the normal lung samples, distant non-tumor tissue was collected more than 3 cm away from the tumor edge. The library was generated by multiplex PCR. For sequencing, an Illumina HiSeq 2500 was employed. TCRbeta libraries were built by three rounds of nested PCR using primers (Table S4), following protocols modified from ARM-PCR. TCRdb reran the public reads through fastp at Q25 and MiXCR, keeping productive beta chains. A single entry per CDR3 protein holds the most common genes and DNA from its merged rows. The sample has 77,000 or so distinct CDR3 sequences on record, around 80% of them singletons. Under 40% of the sample rests with the top ten.

The source material was distant non-tumor lung tissue. The receptors were gathered from a man aged 65 to 85 with non-small cell lung cancer.

As for this clonotype: Just one base apart from a much larger clone, this may be a read error. Because the CDR3 is missing its conserved closing phenylalanine or tryptophan, this is likely a read error. This chain connects TRBV12-3 or TRBV12-4 to TRBJ2-7; tentative D call: TRBD1 (6 bases). The V end lost 2 bases, the J end lost 6 bases, and 11 bases lay between the germline ends. This CDR3 contains 13 residues. The CDR3 bases are TGTGCCAGCAGTTTAACCCTCAGGGGCGAGCAGTACCTC. Translation: CASSLTLRGEQYL.

V and J are TRBV12-3 or TRBV12-4 and TRBJ2-7; D is tentatively TRBD1 or TRBD2 (5 bases each). The CDR3 sequence is 14 residues long. V was trimmed by 5 bases and J by 12 bases, leaving 23 bases between them. This chain's CDR3 is CASSTGPSSYEWYF. The CDR3 nucleotides read TGTGCCAGCAGTACGGGACCCAGCTCCTACGAGTGGTACTTC.

This chain uses TRBV20-1 with TRBJ2-1; 8 bases are a match to TRBD2. The V segment lost 6 bases and the J segment 6 bases; nucleotides outside the gene matches: 13. The CDR3 spans 15 residues. From germline, CDR1 is DFQATT and CDR2 SNEGSKA (reference sequence). CDR3 residues: CSAPRGRTVPNEQFF. The CDR3 bases are TGCAGTGCACCTCGCGGGAGGACCGTCCCCAATGAGCAGTTCTTC.

V is TRBV29-1 and J is TRBJ2-3; 8 nucleotides match TRBD2. The CDR3 totals 16 residues. V lost 6 bases, J lost 2 bases, and 13 bases stayed unmatched. The germline V gene has CDR1 SQVTM and CDR2 ANQGSEA. CDR3 nucleotide sequence: TGCAGCGTAGCCGGGACTAGGGCGGGTACCACAGATACGCAGTATTTT. It specifies CSVAGTRAGTTDTQYF.

As concerns this clonotype: At one of its ends the junction is not consistent with the germline gene, which may arise from a read error. The gene calls are TRBV7-8 and TRBJ1-1, with D perhaps TRBD1 (5 bases). The CDR3 covers 13 residues. Germline V gene lookup returns CDR1 SGHVS and CDR2 FQNEAQ. CDR3 region: CANSLTRGTEAFF. DNA of the CDR3: TGTGCCAACAGCTTAACAAGGGGCACTGAAGCTTTCTTT.

CDR3 DNA: TGCAGTGCTCCCACAGGGACTGAAGCTTTCTTT. Translating gives CSAPTGTEAFF. The rearrangement joins TRBV29-1 to TRBJ1-1; D is possibly TRBD1 (6 bases). The CDR3 spans 11 residues. The germline CDR1 and CDR2 sequences are SQVTM and ANQGSEA.

A few counts support this clonotype. This could be a read error, since a much larger clone is one nucleotide away. The rearrangement joins TRBV13 to TRBJ2-3, with D perhaps TRBD2 (5 bases). CDR3 size: 12 residues. Deletions cut 2 bases from V and 6 bases from J, with 6 bases between. Germline V gene data show CDR1 as PRHDT and CDR2 as FYEKMQ (reference sequence). In DNA form, the CDR3 reads TGTGCCAGCAGCTTACGGAGGGATACGCAGTATTTT. It codes for CASSLRRDTQYF.

On this clonotype: It may be a read error: a sequence one base away is much more abundant. The V gene is TRBV28, the J gene TRBJ2-1; TRBD1 matches 8 bases. The CDR3 extends over 16 amino acids. Germline V gene sequence: CDR1 MDHEN, CDR2 SYDVKM. Trimming took 5 bases from V and 9 from J; bases not matched to a gene: 15. CDR3 sequence reads: CASSPRVRGLESEQFF. The DNA of the CDR3 is TGTGCCAGCAGTCCCCGAGTCAGGGGGCTCGAGAGTGAGCAGTTCTTC. Complete variable domain (other parts from reference TRBV28 and TRBJ2-1): DVKVTQSSRYLVKRTGEKVFLECVQDMDHENMFWYRQDPGLGLRLIYFSYDVKMKEKGDIPEGYSVSREKKERFSLILESASTNQTSMYLCASSPRVRGLESEQFFGPGTRLTVL.

Comments on this clonotype: One end of the junction fails to match germline, which may point to a read error. The chain combines TRBV11-2 with TRBJ1-2; no clear D gene. Looked up from germline, CDR1 is SGHAT and CDR2 is FQNNGV. CDR3 length: 12 residues. CDR3 sequence reads: CDSNQGLYGYTF. As DNA, the CDR3 is TGTGACAGCAACCAAGGACTATATGGATACACCTTC.

This clonotype is labeled medium-sized. The chain links TRBV5-4 to TRBJ2-5; the D gene is possibly TRBD2 (6 bases). This CDR3 comprises 14 residues. The germline V gene has CDR1 SGHNT and CDR2 YYREEE (reference sequence). Trimming took 1 base from V and 2 from J, leaving 9 bases between them. The CDR3 nucleotides are TGTGCCAGCAGCTTGAGGCGGGGTCAAGAGACCCAGTACTTC. It codes for CASSLRRGQETQYF.

Concerning this clonotype itself: The junction departs from the called germline gene at one end, perhaps through a read error. The chain employs TRBV6-5 and TRBJ2-7; 8 nucleotides agree with TRBD1. Per germline, CDR1 MNHEY and CDR2 SVGAGI. This CDR3 is 17 amino acids long. This CDR3 is CASGYGQGGCAFYEQYF. In DNA form, the CDR3 reads TGTGCCAGCGGTTACGGACAGGGCGGATGTGCGTTTTACGAGCAGTACTTC.

A word on this clonotype: One end of the junction varies from germline; a read error may be responsible. J is TRBJ2-2 and V is TRBV20-1, with a tentative D call TRBD2 (6 bases). The CDR3 runs 14 residues. Germline V gene lookup returns CDR1 DFQATT and CDR2 SNEGSKA (reference sequence). The CDR3 DNA reads TGCACTGCGTTAGCGGCCCTAAACACCGGGGAGCTGTATTTT. Translated: CTALAALNTGELYF.

This clonotype was observed a few times. This chain uses TRBV29-1 with TRBJ2-5, with 8 bases aligning to TRBD2. Germline V gene lookup returns CDR1 SQVTM and CDR2 ANQGSEA. The CDR3 runs to 15 residues. The V segment lost 6 bases and the J segment 5 bases; nucleotides outside the gene matches: 14. The CDR3 coding sequence is TGCAGCGTGGATGGACTAGCAGTTGGTAAGGAGACCCAGTACTTC. Its translation: CSVDGLAVGKETQYF.

This clonotype has just one count. This may stem from a read error, because a much larger clone lies one nucleotide away. The chain uses TRBV28 and TRBJ1-4; no reliable D call. Germline V CDR1 and CDR2: MDHEN, SYDVKM. This CDR3 spans 12 amino acids. The CDR3 nucleotides are TGTGCCAGCGCCGCCTCATATGAAATACTGTTTTTT. It yields the protein CASAASYEILFF.

This clonotype showed up just a few times. A much larger clone sits a single nucleotide away, making a read error possible. This chain joins TRBV4-1 and TRBJ1-5; D might be TRBD1 (5 bases). The end of the DNA is better explained by TRBJ2-3, so the J call may be wrong. The CDR3 is made up of 15 amino acids. Germline CDR1 MGHRA, CDR2 YSYEKL. CDR3 sequence: CASSPGPLTNQPQYF. The CDR3 nucleotides are TGCGCCAGCAGCCCAGGGCCACTTACCAATCAGCCCCAGTATTTT.

As to this clonotype: A read error may account for a junction end that differs from germline. This chain connects TRBV10-2 to TRBJ2-3; TRBD1 is a possible D gene (6 bases). The CDR3 covers 16 residues. Germline lookup yields CDR1 WSHSY and CDR2 SAAADI. The DNA of the CDR3 is TGCGCCAGCAGGACAGCGAGGGACACCAGCACATATACGCAGTATTTT. Protein product: CASRTARDTSTYTQYF.

The V call is TRBV21-1, the J call TRBJ2-7; TRBD1 is the table's D call and was not checked against the DNA. TRBV21-1 counts as a pseudogene. The CDR3 runs 14 residues. CDR3 in amino acids: CVSRNNQGVYEQYF. Written as DNA, the CDR3 is TGTGTCAGCAGAAATAACCAGGGGGTCTACGAGCAGTACTTC.

Remarks on this clonotype: This may be a read error: a much more frequent sequence differs by one nucleotide. The conserved closing phenylalanine or tryptophan is absent in this CDR3, likely reflecting a read error. The V and J genes are TRBV30 and TRBJ2-5; the D gene is possibly TRBD2 (6 bases). The germline V and J ends were trimmed by 7 bases and 5 bases, with 29 bases remaining between them. The length of the CDR3 is 17 residues. Germline CDR1 GTSNPN, CDR2 SVGIG (reference sequence). CDR3 sequence reads: CASPLSPGDSREETQYS. For the CDR3, the DNA is TGTGCCTCACCACTTTCCCCGGGGGACTCAAGGGAGGAGACCCAGTACTCC.

Remarks on this clonotype: At one end the junction does not follow the germline gene, possibly because of a read error. The V and J genes are TRBV11-3 and TRBJ2-3; D is possibly TRBD2 (7 bases). CDR3 size: 17 residues. Germline-derived CDR1 and CDR2 are SGHNT and YENEEA. CDR3 amino acids: CASSLRGSSGGRNTHYF. The CDR3 DNA reads TGTGCCAGCAGCCTAAGGGGGTCTAGCGGAGGACGAAATACGCATTATTTT.

This clonotype has a count of ten or more. The rearrangement uses TRBV6-5 and TRBJ2-5; 8 bases are a match to TRBD1. The CDR3 contains 15 residues. Trimming at V came to 7 bases and at J to 5 bases, leaving 12 bases not matched to a gene. Germline-derived CDR1 and CDR2 are MNHEY and SVGAGI. In nucleotides, the CDR3 is TGTGCCAGCAACCCCAACCCAGGGGGCAAGGAGACCCAGTACTTC. Translation gives CASNPNPGGKETQYF.

Notes on this clonotype: A much bigger clone sits one base away, suggesting this may be a read error. The CDR3 region is CASIWNRGANEKLFF. Written as DNA, the CDR3 is TGCGCCAGCATCTGGAACAGGGGTGCTAATGAAAAACTGTTTTTT. The chain couples TRBV5-1 to TRBJ1-4, with TRBD1 matching 7 bases. Germline CDR1 is SGHRS and CDR2 is YFSETQ. V was pared by 6 bases and J by 3 bases, with 8 bases of the junction left unmatched. This CDR3 is 15 amino acids long. The complete variable domain, with remaining parts taken from reference TRBV5-1 and TRBJ1-4, reads KAGVTQTPRYLIKTRGQQVTLSCSPISGHRSVSWYQQTPGQGLQFLFEYFSETQRNKGNFPGRFSGRQFSNSRSEMNVSTLELGDSALYLCASIWNRGANEKLFFGSGTQLSVL.

Note on this clonotype: A junction boundary mismatches the germline segment, possibly from a read error. The chain uses TRBV6-1 and TRBJ2-3; no definite D call. The CDR3 extends over 12 amino acids. Germline lookup yields CDR1 MNHNS and CDR2 SASEGT. The CDR3 sequence is CVSSESSFILYF. The CDR3 coding sequence is TGTGTCAGCAGTGAATCCAGTTTTATACTGTATTTT.

On this clonotype itself: A much larger clone lies one base from this, so it may be a read error. The rearrangement joins TRBV5-1 to TRBJ2-1; TRBD1 aligns across 7 bases. The CDR3 runs 14 residues. V shed 5 bases and J 3 bases; nucleotides not matched to a gene: 5. The V gene's germline CDR1 is SGHRS and CDR2 YFSETQ. CDR3 bases: TGCGCCAGCAGGGTCTGGACAGGCTACAATGAGCAGTTCTTC. Translated, it gives CASRVWTGYNEQFF.

About this clonotype itself: The CDR3 ends on some other residue instead of the conserved phenylalanine or tryptophan, so this is likely a read error. The chain joins TRBV29-1 to TRBJ2-3; perhaps D is TRBD1 or TRBD2 (6 bases each). This CDR3 region has 17 residues. CDR1 and CDR2 (germline): SQVTM, ANQGSEA. With 8 bases removed from V and 2 bases from J, the gap between germline ends came to 26 bases. This CDR3 is CSSLPYVTRGDTDTQYL. The CDR3 DNA reads as TGCAGCTCACTCCCATATGTGACAAGGGGGGACACAGATACGCAGTATTTA.

To note about this clonotype: Its ends do not fully match the called genes, so a read error is possible. The rearrangement uses TRBV10-2 and TRBJ1-1, with TRBD1 as a possible D gene (6 bases). CDR3 size: 12 residues. CDR1 is WSHSY and CDR2 is SAAADI in the germline V gene. CDR3 residues: CASGSGDTKAFF. The DNA for the CDR3 is TGCGCCAGCGGATCGGGGGACACTAAAGCTTTTTTT.

This clonotype has just a few counts. V and J are TRBV20-1 and TRBJ2-7, with D tentatively TRBD1 (5 bases). V was shortened by 1 base and J by 3 bases, with 10 bases between the two germline ends. In germline, CDR1 is DFQATT, CDR2 SNEGSKA (reference sequence). CDR3 length equals 13 residues. As DNA, the CDR3 is TGCAGTGCTAGAGGGGCCAGGGACTACGAGCAGTACTTC. Its translation: CSARGARDYEQYF.

In the case of this clonotype: One end of the junction fails to match germline, which may point to a read error. The chain recombines TRBV6-5 with TRBJ2-5; TRBD1 might be the D (6 bases). The CDR3 spans 15 residues. The germline CDR1 and CDR2 sequences are MNHEY and SVGAGI. CDR3: CVSSHRVGGQETQYF. Written as DNA, the CDR3 is TGTGTCAGCAGTCACAGGGTTGGGGGCCAAGAGACACAGTACTTC.

Points on this clonotype: In this CDR3 the conserved last residue, phenylalanine or tryptophan, is missing, so a read error is likely. CDR3 sequence (DNA): TGTGCCAGCAGCCAGACAGGAGCCAAAAACATTCAGTACCCC. Encoded protein: CASSQTGAKNIQYP. The rearrangement links TRBV4-3 to TRBJ2-4, with D perhaps matching TRBD1 (6 bases). This CDR3 contains 14 residues. Germline CDR1 and CDR2: LGHNA and YSLEER.

Concerning this clonotype itself: Sequence at one end of the junction differs from germline and may be a read error. This chain links TRBV6-5 with TRBJ2-7, with 9 bases matching TRBD1. The CDR3 is 16 residues long. CDR1 is MNHEY, CDR2 SVGAGI, per germline. CDR3: CASSYSRDRATYQQYF. CDR3 in DNA: TGTGCCAGCAGTTACTCGCGGGACAGGGCCACCTACCAGCAGTACTTC.